This T cell receptor (beta chain) was sequenced for a study of cytomegalovirus exposure and HLA in healthy donors (dated by TCRdb to the late 2010s). Background for the entire study: According to an earlier analysis of a few hundred of the donors, about 179 million T cells yielded over 100 million unique TCR beta sequences and 276 Gb of sequence data. Roughly 300 gigabases of sequencing data and 70 million to 100 million unique TCR sequences were included in an early release covering around 600 HLA-typed donors. Of the approximately 400 genotyped donors, 75% to 85% were placed in the genetic ancestry cluster associated with self-reported Caucasian donors. The study aimed to test whether signatures of past pathogen exposure could be identified by cataloging public T cell receptors. The T cell repertoires of 666 subjects were profiled by immunosequencing and related to cytomegalovirus serostatus. In addition to the first cohort of 666 subjects, a separate validation cohort of 120 different subjects was used. High-throughput TCR immunosequencing, statistical association of individual TCRs with disease status, and machine learning were combined to predict cytomegalovirus infection status. A later analysis re-examined previously published TCR beta repertoires from about 700 donors and added high-resolution HLA genotyping to investigate patterns of TCR occurrence. Rather than using new phenotypic data, the later analysis identified candidate immune exposures from TCR beta sequences and from how often those sequences occurred across donors. An earlier analysis of 500 to 650 of the donors applied high-throughput TCR beta sequencing to assess whether each TCR beta V gene segment acted as functional or pseudogenic. Donor age, sex, ethnicity and CMV serostatus were compiled alongside the repertoire data. Genome-wide SNP genotypes for about 55% of the roughly 670 donors were used in a later genetic analysis, which treated that subset as a discovery cohort. Every discovery cohort repertoire had been produced on one sequencing platform. HLA typing included class I and class II loci at four-digit resolution. Typing coverage varied by locus: about 620-630 donors for A, B, C, DRB1 and DQB1; roughly 500 for DQA1; over 600 for DPA1; some 470 for DPB1. Several DR-DQ haplotypes were treated as single units for association and clustering because of strong linkage in the cohort. On average, about 240,000 unique TCR beta nucleotide sequences were sequenced per donor among a few hundred genotyped donors of the cohort, with roughly 19% of those sequences being non-productive. Points the paper makes about the study in general: In this cohort, only TCR beta chains were sequenced, and detectable features were limited by the absence of alpha or paired-chain data. It was suggested by the authors that the approach could potentially be generalized to other disease states and immunological phenotypes. Across donors, most TCR sequences were observed very rarely, whereas some public TCRs were present in many individuals. Correlated functional status among segregating V segments might be attributable to linkage disequilibrium, but an unknown experimental factor could not be ruled out. Because counts were too low, more than 15 rarely observed V segments, including chromosome 9 orphons, were excluded from the earlier analysis of about 500 of the donors. An earlier analysis of approximately 530 of the donors showed that most TCR beta V segments appeared in productive rearrangements either about 87% or about 30% of the time, which broadly matched IMGT annotations. Most CMV-associated TCR beta chains appeared to be HLA-restricted in a later analysis, and the HLA associations seemed to be driven largely by CMV exposure. The study gave a list of around 170 TCR beta chains associated with cytomegalovirus. In a later analysis, HLA-associated TCR beta chains showed more clonal expansion and lower generation probabilities than non-associated chains that were equally common. In a later genetic analysis, a missense DCLRE1C variant was associated with V-gene and J-gene trimming of TCR beta chains, and the association was replicated in an independent cohort. A later analysis reported that several top co-occurrence clusters appeared linked to parvovirus B19, influenza, CMV and Epstein-Barr virus. Immune exposure information for the cohort was limited to CMV serostatus. At a false discovery rate of 0.05, a later analysis linked 16,000 or so TCR beta sequences to specific HLA alleles. A later analysis found that TCR association rates varied across HLA loci, with DRB1 alleles showing the most associated TCRs and HLA-C alleles the fewest. Sequencing depth was assumed to be roughly uniform across donors in the presence/absence analyses, though that assumption may not hold. Compared with the roughly 700-donor mean, donors in an Asian-associated ancestry cluster had fewer N-insertions in productive TCRs, according to a later genetic analysis. HLA typing was unavailable for some donors at each locus, so association tests used only the typed subset. Cytomegalovirus status was reported to be diagnosed by the classifier with high specificity and sensitivity in both the original and validation cohorts. When HLA alleles, especially DR and DQ, strongly co-occurred, TCR associations were difficult to assign to individual alleles. A further reported finding was that TCR beta sequences accurately predicted the HLA-A and HLA-B alleles for most subjects in the first cohort. Because the 87-base-pair reads could not distinguish some IMGT-functional V segments, including TRBV6-2 and TRBV6-3, those segments were excluded. Three of the identified cytomegalovirus-associated TCR beta chains were confirmed in vitro to be specific for cytomegalovirus antigens. A group of highly shared sequence variants was considered likely to be a technical artifact of the sequencing pipeline.

The receptor library was made with the immunoSEQ multiplex PCR assay. The multiplex PCR relied on a mix of 60 forward primers for TCR Vbeta segments and 13 reverse primers for TCR Jbeta segments. A multiplex PCR assay on genomic DNA amplified the CDR3 region of rearranged TCR beta genes. The Illumina HiSeq System was used to sequence the amplified TCR beta libraries as 87-base-pair reads. In the paper's pipeline: A later analysis counted approximately 84 million unique TCR beta chains across the 666 repertoires, and around 12 million of these chains were shared by at least two donors. Raw reads were error-corrected and collapsed into unique sequences by a nearest-neighbor algorithm in which closely related sequences were merged to remove PCR and sequencing errors. To assign V, D and J gene segments, CDR3 sequences were aligned to IMGT reference sequences. For a sequence to be retained, a match of at least six nucleotides was required to both a V gene segment and a J gene segment. Rearrangements were classified as productive when the CDR3 lacked stop codons and remained in frame with V and J, and all other rearrangements were classified as non-productive. Following IMGT convention, CDR3 was defined as the stretch from the second conserved V-encoded cysteine to the conserved J-encoded phenylalanine. In an earlier analysis of 550 to 650 of the donors, sequences lacking an unambiguous match to a single V gene segment were excluded. In an earlier analysis of several hundred of the donors, V segments were called functional above 56.7% productive rearrangements and were called segregating when the between-donor standard deviation exceeded 5%. A statistical classification framework was developed to diagnose cytomegalovirus status using the catalog of TCR beta chain sequences. In a later analysis, V and J genes were assigned by comparing TCR nucleotide sequences against IMGT/GENE-DB human TR gene sequences. A later analysis assigned CDR3 sequences and most-parsimonious VDJ recombination scenarios with the TCRdist pipeline. In a later analysis, every TCR beta chain was defined by the combination of its CDR3 amino acid sequence and its V-gene family, and reads without a unique V-gene family were dropped. To address suspected cross-contamination and a sequencing artifact, a later analysis removed over 500 highly shared, low-generation-probability nucleotide sequences. In a later analysis, a clonal expansion index was calculated for each public chain from normalized within-repertoire ranks of inferred template counts. In a later analysis, generation probabilities were computed with a VDJ recombination model fitted to out-of-frame rearrangements, and the resulting probabilities were checked against IGoR. Hypergeometric tests were used in a later analysis to score TCR-TCR, TCR-HLA and TCR-CMV co-occurrence, with a repertoire-size bias correction applied to the TCR pairs. A later analysis estimated false discovery rates by permuting HLA or CMV assignments 20 times. A later analysis grouped co-occurring TCRs with DBSCAN, adding TCRdist sequence similarity when clustering within HLA-allele-positive subsets. Co-occurrence clustering excluded repertoires with fewer than 30,000 or more than 120,000 public chains, plus five with anomalous nucleotide sharing. Held by TCRdb, this immuneACCESS table contains in-frame sequences only and omits some clones. Under half of the omission traces to an unresolved V gene where checked; the cause of the rest is unknown. V, J and clone size were drawn from that table, and D and trimming were deduced from the DNA. For this sample the table gives around 70,000 clones, of which less than 70% were detected only once. The biggest ten clones account for roughly 2.8% of the sample.

The cohort comprised approximately 700 healthy bone marrow donors. All cohort members were sampled while nominally healthy, although unrecorded immune exposures were likely present. The donor tested CMV seronegative, placing the donor among the 300 to 450 seronegative members of the cohort. A peripheral blood sample was collected from each donor, and TCR beta sequencing was performed on peripheral blood mononuclear cells. Genomic DNA extraction from the blood cell samples was performed with the Qiagen DNeasy Blood Extraction Kit. The CDR3 holds 13 amino acids from the cysteine to the phenylalanine. The retained sequence is limited to the CDR3, 39 bases, with the frame set at the first base. CDR1 is given as SGHTA and CDR2 as FQGNSA, both from the germline V gene. V trim: 3 bases; J trim: 4 bases; unmatched bases: 1. Notes on this clone: Its antigen remains undetermined. No much larger clone exists at a distance of one base, and base qualities are not known.

This clonotype was obtained from a man in his thirties or forties in good health and CMV-seronegative. The sample comprised PBMCs. The chain couples TRBV7-2 to TRBJ2-3, with 7 bases in between that match TRBD2. The CDR3 corresponds to CASSFGGSDTQYF. The nucleotide sequence is given as TGTGCCAGCAGCTTCGGGGGGTCAGATACGCAGTATTTT.